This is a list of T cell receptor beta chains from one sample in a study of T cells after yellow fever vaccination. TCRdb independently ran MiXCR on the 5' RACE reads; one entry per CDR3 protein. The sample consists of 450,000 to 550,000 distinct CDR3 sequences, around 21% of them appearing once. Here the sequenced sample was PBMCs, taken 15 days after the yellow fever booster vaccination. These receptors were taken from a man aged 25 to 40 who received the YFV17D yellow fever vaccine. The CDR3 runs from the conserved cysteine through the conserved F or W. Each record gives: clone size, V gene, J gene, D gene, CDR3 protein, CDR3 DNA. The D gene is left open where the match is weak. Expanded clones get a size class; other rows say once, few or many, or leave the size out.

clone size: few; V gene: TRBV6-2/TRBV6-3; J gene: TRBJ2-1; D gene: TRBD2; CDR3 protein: CASSLIAGGSNEQFF; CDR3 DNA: TGTGCCAGCAGTTTGATAGCGGGAGGTTCTAATGAGCAGTTCTTC
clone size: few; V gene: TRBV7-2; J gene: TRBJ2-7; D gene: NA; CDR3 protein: CASSAPTFGGEQYF; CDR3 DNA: TGTGCCAGCAGCGCACCCACTTTCGGGGGCGAGCAGTACTTC
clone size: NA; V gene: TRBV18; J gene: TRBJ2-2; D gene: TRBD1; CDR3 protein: CASSPGQGAKVGELFF; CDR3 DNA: TGTGCCAGCTCACCGGGACAGGGGGCGAAAGTCGGGGAGCTGTTTTTT
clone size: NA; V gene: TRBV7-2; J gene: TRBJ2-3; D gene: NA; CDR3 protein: CASSLEGGGRSDTQYF; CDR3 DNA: TGTGCCAGCAGCTTAGAAGGGGGCGGGAGGTCAGATACGCAGTATTTT
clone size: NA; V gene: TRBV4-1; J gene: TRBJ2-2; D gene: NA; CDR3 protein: CASSQEGLGLISSAGELFF; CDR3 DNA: TGCGCCAGCAGCCAAGAGGGGCTAGGGCTCATCTCATCGGCCGGGGAGCTGTTTTTT
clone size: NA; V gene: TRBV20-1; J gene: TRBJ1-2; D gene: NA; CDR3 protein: CSKQNGHNYGYTF; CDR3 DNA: TGCAGTAAACAGAATGGACATAACTATGGCTACACCTTC
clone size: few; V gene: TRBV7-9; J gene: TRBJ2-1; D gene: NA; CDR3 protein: CASSPDFTYNEQFF; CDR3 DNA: TGTGCCAGCAGCCCGGATTTCACATACAATGAGCAGTTCTTC
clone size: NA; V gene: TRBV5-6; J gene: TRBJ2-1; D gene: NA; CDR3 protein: CASSLGFLGELNEQFF; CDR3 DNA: TGTGCCAGCAGCTTGGGTTTCTTGGGGGAACTGAACGAGCAGTTCTTC
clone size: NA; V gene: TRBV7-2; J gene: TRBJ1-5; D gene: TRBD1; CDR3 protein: CASSPQGNSNQPQHF; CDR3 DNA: TGTGCCAGCAGCCCACAGGGGAATAGCAATCAGCCCCAGCATTTT
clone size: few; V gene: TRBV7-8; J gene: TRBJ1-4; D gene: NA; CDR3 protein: CASSPGYSTNEKLFF; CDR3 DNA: TGTGCCAGCAGCCCCGGGTACTCAACTAATGAAAAACTGTTTTTT
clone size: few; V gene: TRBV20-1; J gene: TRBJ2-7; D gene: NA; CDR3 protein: CSASLVHEQYF; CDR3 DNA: TGCAGTGCTAGTCTAGTCCACGAGCAGTACTTC
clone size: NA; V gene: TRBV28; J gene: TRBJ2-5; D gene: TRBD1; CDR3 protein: CASSQSRDRGQVETQYF; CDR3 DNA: TGTGCCAGCAGTCAATCCCGGGACAGGGGGCAAGTGGAGACCCAGTACTTC
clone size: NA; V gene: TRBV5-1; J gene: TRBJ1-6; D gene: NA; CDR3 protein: CASSFEGGNSPLHF; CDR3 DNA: TGCGCCAGCAGCTTTGAAGGGGGAAATTCACCCCTCCACTTT
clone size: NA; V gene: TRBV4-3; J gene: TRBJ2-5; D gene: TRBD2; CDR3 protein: CASSQDTTSGVLLRTETQYF; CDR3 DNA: TGCGCCAGCAGCCAAGATACGACTAGCGGTGTTCTCCTTCGCACAGAGACCCAGTACTTC
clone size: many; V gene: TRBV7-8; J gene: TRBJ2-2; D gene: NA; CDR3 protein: CASSIRTHTGELFF; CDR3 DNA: TGTGCCAGCAGCATACGGACTCACACCGGGGAGCTGTTTTTT
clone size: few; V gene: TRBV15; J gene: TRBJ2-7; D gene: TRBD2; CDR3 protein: CATLGLAGGHYEQYF; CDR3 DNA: TGTGCCACCCTTGGACTAGCGGGAGGGCACTACGAGCAGTACTTC
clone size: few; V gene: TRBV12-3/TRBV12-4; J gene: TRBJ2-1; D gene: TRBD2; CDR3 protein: CASSRRRLAGNNEQFF; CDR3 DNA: TGTGCCAGCAGCCGGAGACGACTAGCGGGCAACAATGAGCAGTTCTTC
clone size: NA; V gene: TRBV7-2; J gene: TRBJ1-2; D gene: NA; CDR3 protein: CASSPFGHTGFGYTF; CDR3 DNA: TGTGCCAGCAGCCCTTTTGGTCACACAGGCTTTGGCTACACCTTC
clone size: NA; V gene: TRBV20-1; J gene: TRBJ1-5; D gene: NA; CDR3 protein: CSAIEEGNQPQHF; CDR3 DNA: TGCAGTGCTATAGAGGAAGGGAATCAGCCCCAGCATTTT
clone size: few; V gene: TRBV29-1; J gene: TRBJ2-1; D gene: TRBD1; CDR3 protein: CSVSHSTGGDEQFF; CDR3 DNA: TGCAGCGTGAGCCACTCGACAGGGGGCGATGAGCAGTTCTTC
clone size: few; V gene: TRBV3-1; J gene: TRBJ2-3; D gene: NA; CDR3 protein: CASSQASAGSTDTQYF; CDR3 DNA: TGTGCCAGCAGCCAAGCGTCTGCGGGTAGCACAGATACGCAGTATTTT
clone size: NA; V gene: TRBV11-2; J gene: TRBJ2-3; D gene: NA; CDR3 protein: CASSFESTQYF; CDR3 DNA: TGTGCCAGCAGCTTTGAGTCTACGCAGTATTTT
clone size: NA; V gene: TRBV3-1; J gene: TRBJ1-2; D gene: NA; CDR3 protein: CASSQDVTFRTRGYTF; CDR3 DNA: TGTGCCAGCAGCCAAGATGTGACTTTCCGGACTCGGGGCTACACCTTC
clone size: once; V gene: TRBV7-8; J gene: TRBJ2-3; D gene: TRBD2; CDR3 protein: CASSLEASSGRGTQYF; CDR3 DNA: TGTGCCAGCAGCTTAGAGGCTTCTAGCGGGAGAGGTACGCAGTATTTT
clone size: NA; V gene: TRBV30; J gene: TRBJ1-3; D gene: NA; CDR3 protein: CAWSVGSYSGNTIYF; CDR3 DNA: TGTGCCTGGAGTGTCGGCAGCTACTCTGGAAACACCATATATTTT
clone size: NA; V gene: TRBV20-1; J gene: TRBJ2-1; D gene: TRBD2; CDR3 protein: CSARGGGSFVEQFF; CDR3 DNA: TGCAGTGCTAGAGGCGGGGGGTCTTTTGTTGAGCAGTTCTTC
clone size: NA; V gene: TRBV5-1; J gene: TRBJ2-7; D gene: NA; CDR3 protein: CASSLEQGRQYF; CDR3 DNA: TGCGCCAGCAGCTTGGAACAGGGTAGGCAGTACTTC
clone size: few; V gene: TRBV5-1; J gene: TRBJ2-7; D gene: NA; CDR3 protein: CASSLLAGAAYEQYF; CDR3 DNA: TGCGCCAGCAGCTTGCTGGCAGGGGCCGCCTACGAGCAGTACTTC
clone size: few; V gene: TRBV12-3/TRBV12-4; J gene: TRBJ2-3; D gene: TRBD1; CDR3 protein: CASSPGQRIDTQYF; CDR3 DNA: TGTGCCAGCAGCCCGGGACAGAGAATAGATACGCAGTATTTT
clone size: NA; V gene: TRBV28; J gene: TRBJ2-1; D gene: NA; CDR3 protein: CASSPQRAQRFSYNEQFF; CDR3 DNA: TGTGCCAGCAGTCCACAAAGAGCGCAGCGCTTCTCCTACAATGAGCAGTTCTTC
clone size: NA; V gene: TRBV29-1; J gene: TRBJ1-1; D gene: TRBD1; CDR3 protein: CSVFRGPGTEAFF; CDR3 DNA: TGCAGCGTTTTCAGGGGGCCAGGCACTGAAGCTTTCTTT
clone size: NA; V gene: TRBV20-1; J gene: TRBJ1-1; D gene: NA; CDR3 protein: CSARDPRRNTEAFF; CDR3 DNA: TGCAGTGCTAGAGATCCCCGCCGGAACACTGAAGCTTTCTTT
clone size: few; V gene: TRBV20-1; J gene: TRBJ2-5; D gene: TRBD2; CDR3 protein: CSAQEAGPGETQYF; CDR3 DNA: TGCAGTGCCCAGGAAGCGGGGCCGGGAGAGACCCAGTACTTC
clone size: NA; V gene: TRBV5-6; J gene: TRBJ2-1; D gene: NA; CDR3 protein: CASSLGRGAIREQFF; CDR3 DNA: TGTGCCAGCAGCTTGGGCAGGGGGGCTATACGGGAGCAGTTCTTC
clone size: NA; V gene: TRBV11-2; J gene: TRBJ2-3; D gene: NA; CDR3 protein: CASSLGGIGDTQYF; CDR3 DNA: TGTGCCAGCAGCTTAGGGGGGATCGGAGATACGCAGTATTTT
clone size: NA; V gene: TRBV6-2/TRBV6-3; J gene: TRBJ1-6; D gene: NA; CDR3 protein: CASSYIGSPLHF; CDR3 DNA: TGTGCCAGCAGTTACATCGGGTCACCCCTCCACTTT
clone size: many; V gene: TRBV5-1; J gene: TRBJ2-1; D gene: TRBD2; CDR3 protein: CASRTSAYNEQFF; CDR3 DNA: TGCGCCAGTAGGACTAGCGCGTACAATGAGCAGTTCTTC
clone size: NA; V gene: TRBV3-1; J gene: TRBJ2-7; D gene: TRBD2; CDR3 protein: CASSLGTSYIRGVYEQYF; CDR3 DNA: TGTGCCAGCAGCTTAGGGACTAGCTACATCCGGGGGGTCTACGAGCAGTACTTC
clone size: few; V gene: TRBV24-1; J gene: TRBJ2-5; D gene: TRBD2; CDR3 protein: CATSDFGGLASQETQYF; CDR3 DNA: TGTGCCACCAGTGATTTCGGCGGACTAGCTTCGCAAGAGACCCAGTACTTC
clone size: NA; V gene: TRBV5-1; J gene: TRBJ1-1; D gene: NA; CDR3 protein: CASSEGYEAFF; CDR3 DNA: TGCGCCAGCAGCGAGGGATATGAAGCTTTCTTT
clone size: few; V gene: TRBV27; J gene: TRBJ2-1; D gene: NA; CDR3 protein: CASSWLSKASYNEQFF; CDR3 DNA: TGTGCCAGCAGTTGGTTGAGTAAGGCCTCCTACAATGAGCAGTTCTTC
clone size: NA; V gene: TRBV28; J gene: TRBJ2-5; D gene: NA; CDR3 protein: CASTMVAPQWETQYF; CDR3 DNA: TGTGCCAGCACCATGGTCGCACCCCAATGGGAGACCCAGTACTTC
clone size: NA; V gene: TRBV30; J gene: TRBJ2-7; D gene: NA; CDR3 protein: CAFQTGRFHEQYF; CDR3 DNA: TGTGCCTTTCAAACAGGGAGGTTCCACGAGCAGTACTTC
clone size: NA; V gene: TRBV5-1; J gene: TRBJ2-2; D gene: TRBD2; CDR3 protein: CASSKGLAGVGELFF; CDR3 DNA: TGCGCCAGCAGCAAGGGACTAGCGGGAGTCGGGGAGCTGTTTTTT
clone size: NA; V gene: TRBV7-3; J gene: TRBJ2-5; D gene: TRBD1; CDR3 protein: CASSADREETQYF; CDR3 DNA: TGTGCCAGCAGCGCGGACAGGGAAGAGACCCAGTACTTC
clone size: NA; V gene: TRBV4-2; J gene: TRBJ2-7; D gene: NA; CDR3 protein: CASSQDPPRRSSYEQYF; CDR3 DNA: TGTGCCAGCAGCCAAGACCCCCCCCGACGTAGCTCCTACGAGCAGTACTTC
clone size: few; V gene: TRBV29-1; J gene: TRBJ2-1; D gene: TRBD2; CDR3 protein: CSVLTSGRLQFF; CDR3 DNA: TGCAGCGTTCTTACTAGCGGTCGATTGCAGTTCTTC
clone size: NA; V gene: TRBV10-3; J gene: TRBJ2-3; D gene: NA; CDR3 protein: CAISGARSNTDTQYF; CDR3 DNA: TGTGCCATCAGTGGGGCTAGGTCTAACACAGATACGCAGTATTTT
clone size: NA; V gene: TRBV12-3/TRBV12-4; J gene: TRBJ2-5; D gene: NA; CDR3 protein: CASSSLGAQYF; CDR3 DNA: TGTGCCAGCAGTTCCCTTGGGGCCCAGTACTTC
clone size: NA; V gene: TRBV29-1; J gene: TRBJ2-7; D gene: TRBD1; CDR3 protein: CSVVPGTGTYEQYF; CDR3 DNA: TGCAGCGTTGTGCCCGGGACAGGGACCTACGAGCAGTACTTC
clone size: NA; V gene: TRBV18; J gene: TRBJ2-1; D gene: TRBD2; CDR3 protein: CASSPPAGGKGNEQFF; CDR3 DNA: TGTGCCAGCTCACCACCTGCGGGAGGGAAAGGCAATGAGCAGTTCTTC
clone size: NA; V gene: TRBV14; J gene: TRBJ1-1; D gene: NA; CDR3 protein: CASSHPSGGTEAFF; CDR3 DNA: TGTGCCAGCAGCCACCCCTCGGGGGGCACTGAAGCTTTCTTT
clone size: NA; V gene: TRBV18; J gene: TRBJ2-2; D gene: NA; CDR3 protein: CASSPRIGITGELFF; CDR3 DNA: TGTGCCAGCTCACCACGAATCGGGATCACCGGGGAGCTGTTTTTT
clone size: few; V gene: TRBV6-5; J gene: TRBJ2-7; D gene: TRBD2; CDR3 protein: CASSSLTSGLAEQYF; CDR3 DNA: TGTGCCAGCAGTTCCTTGACTAGCGGGTTGGCTGAGCAGTACTTC
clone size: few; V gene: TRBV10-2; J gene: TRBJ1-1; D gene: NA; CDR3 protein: CASSEGGGPNTEAFF; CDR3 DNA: TGCGCCAGCAGTGAGGGGGGAGGACCGAACACTGAAGCTTTCTTT
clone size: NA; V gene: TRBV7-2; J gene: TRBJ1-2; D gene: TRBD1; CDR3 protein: CASSPDPGGRRGYTF; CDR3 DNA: TGTGCCAGCAGCCCGGATCCAGGGGGCAGGAGGGGCTACACCTTC
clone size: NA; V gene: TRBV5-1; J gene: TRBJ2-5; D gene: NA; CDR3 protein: CASSLDTRDGTQYF; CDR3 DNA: TGCGCCAGCAGCTTGGATACTAGGGACGGGACCCAGTACTTC
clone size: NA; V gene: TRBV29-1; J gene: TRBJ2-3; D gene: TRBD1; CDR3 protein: CSAETGGTDTQYF; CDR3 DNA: TGCAGCGCTGAAACAGGGGGCACAGATACGCAGTATTTT
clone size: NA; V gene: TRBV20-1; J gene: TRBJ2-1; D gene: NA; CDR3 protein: CSPMNNEQFF; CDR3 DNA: TGCAGTCCCATGAACAATGAGCAGTTCTTC
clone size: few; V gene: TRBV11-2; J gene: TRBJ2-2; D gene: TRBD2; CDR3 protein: CASSGTGTSRTGELFF; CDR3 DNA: TGTGCCAGCAGCGGCACCGGGACTAGCAGGACCGGGGAGCTGTTTTTT